These 7 T cell receptor beta chains were sequenced from one sample in a study of blood T cells in healthy people across ages. With a J-beta primer mix and a sample-barcoded 5' primer, a second PCR ran about 6 to 11 cycles. TCRdb itself ran the 5' RACE reads through MiXCR, one entry per CDR3 protein. The table records about 1 million distinct CDR3 sequences, under 55% of them present only once. The sequencing sample was made of blood. The origin of the receptors is a woman in her sixties in good health.

Of note for this clonotype: Just one base apart from a much larger clone, this may be a read error. This chain joins TRBV24-1 and TRBJ1-2, with D possibly TRBD1 on 6 matching bases. Germline V gene data show CDR1 as KGHDR and CDR2 as SFDVKD. The CDR3 loop spans 13 amino acids. In DNA, the CDR3 is TGTGCCACCAGTGTTGGGAGGACAGCTGGCTGCACCTTC. This codes for CATSVGRTAGCTF.

This clonotype is a singleton in its sample. This chain connects TRBV12-3 or TRBV12-4 to TRBJ2-7; D possibly matches TRBD1 or TRBD2 (5 bases each). V was cut by 6 bases and J by 2 bases, with 8 bases left in between. The length of the CDR3 is 12 residues. CDR3 nucleotide sequence: TGTGCCAGCAGAGGGACCCCCTACGAGCAGTACTTC. Translating gives CASRGTPYEQYF.

The chain employs TRBV12-5 and TRBJ2-3; 8 nucleotides line up with TRBD1. There are 14 residues in the CDR3. CDR1 and CDR2 from the germline V gene are LGHNT and FRNRAP. The V gene end was trimmed by 7 bases and the J gene end by 5 bases; junction bases not matched to a gene: 8. The DNA for the CDR3 is TGTGCTAGTGCTGGGCAGGGGGCAGGAGATACGCAGTATTTT. Translated, it gives CASAGQGAGDTQYF. The full variable domain, with the rest looked up from reference TRBV12-5 and TRBJ2-3, is DARVTQTPRHKVTEMGQEVTMRCQPILGHNTVFWYRQTMMQGLELLAYFRNRAPLDDSGMPKDRFSAEMPDATLATLKIQPSEPRDSAVYFCASAGQGAGDTQYFGPGTRLTVL.

The chain recombines TRBV10-2 with TRBJ2-5; D perhaps matches TRBD2 (7 bases). Germline CDR1 and CDR2: WSHSY and SAAADI. This CDR3 has 13 residues. Trimming removed 6 bases from V and 11 bases from J, with 19 bases in between. This CDR3 is CASRGPGAREQYF. The CDR3 coding sequence is TGCGCCAGCAGGGGTCCGGGGGCGCGGGAGCAGTACTTC.

DNA for the CDR3: TGTGCCAGCAGTTTGGGGACTAGCGGACCCGGGGAGACCCAGTACTTC. Translation gives CASSLGTSGPGETQYF. The V and J genes are TRBV27 and TRBJ2-5, with TRBD2 matching over 11 bases. From germline, CDR1 is MNHEY and CDR2 SMNVEV (reference sequence). V lost 3 bases, J lost 5 bases, and 8 bases stayed unmatched. The length of the CDR3 is 16 residues.

The chain recombines TRBV29-1 with TRBJ2-1; the D gene is possibly TRBD1 (5 bases). The V end lost 3 bases, the J end lost 3 bases, and 12 bases lay between the germline ends. Germline-derived CDR1 and CDR2 are SQVTM and ANQGSEA. This CDR3 comprises 14 residues. CDR3 protein: CSVEWQGHYNEQFF. The CDR3 DNA sequence: TGCAGCGTTGAGTGGCAGGGCCACTACAATGAGCAGTTCTTC.

This chain connects TRBV6-5 to TRBJ1-2; perhaps TRBD1 as D (5 bases). The V gene's germline CDR1 is MNHEY and CDR2 SVGAGI. V was cut by 2 bases and J by 4 bases, with 14 bases left in between. This CDR3 has 15 residues. This chain's CDR3 is CASSYLTTGSYGYTF. CDR3 in DNA: TGTGCCAGCAGTTACCTGACAACAGGAAGCTATGGCTACACCTTC.